This T cell receptor (beta chain) was captured in a study of early T cells in non-severe SARS-CoV-2 infection. Germline CDR1 and CDR2: KGHDR and SFDVKD. The CDR3 is 14 amino acids. The V and J ends lost 12 bases and 2 bases respectively, with 16 bases between them. In the library, individual cDNA molecules carried attached unique molecular identifiers. TCRdb re-called the 5' RACE reads through MiXCR, storing one row per CDR3 protein. This sample carries around 78,000 distinct CDR3 sequences, over 12% of them seen once, and the ten largest clones take 3% to 3.5%. This clonotype was sampled from an adult who was a healthcare worker with PCR-confirmed SARS-CoV-2 infection or an uninfected control (not recorded which). This chain connects TRBV24-1 to TRBJ2-1; no firm D call. Sequenced input: whole blood. CDR3 DNA: TGTGCCGCGGACCGCTACACGACCTACAATGAGCAGTTCTTC. This gives the protein CAADRYTTYNEQFF.